Below, 32 T cell receptor beta chains from the same sample are listed, as sequenced in a study of CD8+ T cells in alopecia areata. RNA was isolated and reverse transcribed to cDNA, the sequencing template. TCRdb's table, derived via immunoSEQ multiplex PCR, lists solely in-frame clones and lacks some. The sample has about 270,000 clones, none seen only once. After pooling, cutaneous lymph node cells were sorted with CD4, CD8alpha, NKG2D, NKG2ACE and other markers. Sequenced material: CD4+ T cells sorted from a lymph node. Source of these receptors: a C3H/HeJ mouse with alopecia areata. Strain haplotype (MHC): H2-k.

A few counts support this clone. Germline and genes here are mouse. The CDR3: CASSPPTGAETLYF. The sequenced CDR3 bases are TGTGCCAGCAGTCCACCTACAGGGGCAGAA. The rearrangement links TRBV13-3 to TRBJ2-3; D may be TRBD1 (6 bases). Read sequence stops 4 residues before the CDR3 end, and the germline J gene provides the missing end. V was trimmed by 4 bases and J by 3 bases, leaving 12 bases between them. Germline-derived CDR1 and CDR2 are NNHDY and SYVADS. The CDR3 sequence is 14 residues long.

Worth noting for this clone: The germline and genes are mouse ones. The CDR3 end lies 4 residues beyond the end of the read and is filled in from the germline J gene. The chain couples TRBV19 to TRBJ1-2; weak D call: TRBD1 (6 bases). V was cut by 4 bases and J by 4 bases, with 11 bases left in between. The CDR3 covers 13 residues. CDR1 and CDR2 (germline): FNHDT, SITEND (reference sequence). Incomplete CDR3 DNA: TGTGCCAGCAGTCGAACAGGGACCTCC. Protein product: CASSRTGTS. The full CDR3 protein is CASSRTGTSDYTF. The whole variable domain, remainder taken from reference TRBV19 and TRBJ1-2, is GGIITQTPKFLIGQEGQKLTLKCQQNFNHDTMYWYRQDSGKGLRLIYYSITENDLQKGDLSEGYDASREKKSSFSLTVTSAQKNEMAVFLCASSRTGTSDYTFGSGTRLLVI.

A word on this clone: The gene names given are mouse names. The read terminates 4 residues before the CDR3 end, so the remaining end is supplied by the germline J gene. The J gene is TRBJ2-7, the V gene TRBV13-1; TRBD1 agrees at 9 bases. This CDR3 has 14 amino acids. Germline V lookup: CDR1 NSHNY, CDR2 SYGAGN. The CDR3 bases that were read are TGTGCCAGCAGTGATCGGGACAGGGAATAT. Residues: CASSDRDREY. The whole CDR3 protein is CASSDRDREYEQYF.

Note on this clone: The gene symbols are mouse symbols. The read terminates 4 residues before the CDR3 end, so the remaining end is supplied by the germline J gene. The chain links TRBV13-1 to TRBJ2-7; 9 bases match TRBD2. Germline loops: CDR1 NSHNY, CDR2 SYGAGN. The length of the CDR3 is 13 residues. The sequenced CDR3 bases are TGTGCCAGCAGTGGCGGACTGGGGTAT. Residues: CASSGGLGY. The full CDR3 is CASSGGLGYEQYF.

This clone has more than one count but fewer than ten. The listed genes are named as in mouse. The CDR3 goes on 4 residues after the read ends, and that part is filled in from the germline J gene. This chain connects TRBV13-3 to TRBJ2-5, with 8 bases lining up with TRBD2. The length of the CDR3 is 15 residues. Germline CDR1 and CDR2: NNHDY and SYVADS. The covered CDR3 bases are TGTGCCAGCAGTGATGAGCTGGGGGGAAGAGAC. It yields the protein CASSDELGGRD. In full, the CDR3 is CASSDELGGRDTQYF.

This clone was detected a few times. All gene names here are mouse names. The CDR3 end lies 3 residues beyond the end of the read and is filled in from the germline J gene. This chain connects TRBV31 to TRBJ1-6; D is possibly TRBD1 (5 bases). Being an ORF, TRBJ1-6 has a function that is uncertain. This CDR3 spans 14 amino acids. Germline assignment: CDR1 GKSSPN and CDR2 SITVG. The V end was cut by 0 bases, the J end by 2 bases, with 5 bases between. Here the CDR3 reads CAWSLGAYNSPLYF. CDR3 DNA (partial): TGTGCCTGGAGTCTAGGGGCCTATAATTCGCCC.

Concerning this clone itself: Gene names and germline refer to mouse. The CDR3 end lies 4 residues beyond the end of the read and is filled in from the germline J gene. The chain uses TRBV13-3 and TRBJ2-1; D is perhaps TRBD1 (5 bases). The CDR3 extends over 14 amino acids. CDR1 is NNHDY and CDR2 is SYVADS in the germline V gene. V was trimmed by 2 bases and J by 3 bases, leaving 9 bases between them. CDR3 loop: CASSEYRSYAEQFF. The covered CDR3 bases are TGTGCCAGCAGTGAGTACAGGTCCTATGCT.

A few counts support this clone. Mouse names are used for the genes. The read gets to within 4 residues of the CDR3 end, and the germline J gene fills in the rest. This sequence joins TRBV17 and TRBJ2-7; 13 bases map to TRBD2. The CDR3 contains 17 residues. Per the germline V gene, CDR1 is MNHDT and CDR2 is YYDKIL. Partial CDR3 DNA: TGTGCTAGCAGTAGAGGGACTGGGGGGGCGCTCCCTTAT. It translates to CASSRGTGGALPY. Given in full, the CDR3 is CASSRGTGGALPYEQYF.

As concerns this clone: Gene names denote mouse genes. The read terminates 4 residues ahead of where the CDR3 ends, so the germline J gene completes it. This chain joins TRBV13-3 and TRBJ2-2; weak D call: TRBD1 (8 bases). The CDR3 extends over 15 amino acids. CDR1 and CDR2 (germline): NNHDY, SYVADS. Trimming removed 5 bases at V and 2 bases at J, with 13 bases between. Partial CDR3 DNA: TGTGCCAGCAGGAACAGGGGGGGGAACACCGGG. Amino acids: CASRNRGGNTG. The entire CDR3 protein is CASRNRGGNTGQLYF.

A remark on this clone: The germline and genes are mouse ones. The CDR3 end lies 4 residues beyond the end of the read and is filled in from the germline J gene. The chain recombines TRBV5 with TRBJ2-3, with D possibly being TRBD2 (7 bases). The CDR3 extends over 16 amino acids. Deletions cut 0 bases from V and 3 bases from J, with 13 bases between. In germline, CDR1 is LGHNA, CDR2 YNLKQL (reference sequence). CDR3 residues: CASSQEVGGLAETLYF. CDR3 DNA, as far as it was read: TGTGCCAGCAGCCAAGAGGTTGGGGGGCTAGCAGAA.

Of note for this clone: Each gene name is a mouse one. Sequencing ends 4 residues short of the CDR3 end; the germline J gene provides the rest. The rearrangement uses TRBV17 and TRBJ2-1, with 9 positions matching TRBD2. The trim removed 0 bases at V and 2 bases at J, leaving 5 bases unmatched. Germline V gene data show CDR1 as MNHDT and CDR2 as YYDKIL. The CDR3 length is 17 residues. The CDR3 spells CASSRDRLGGDYAEQFF. The covered CDR3 bases are TGTGCTAGCAGTAGAGATCGCCTGGGGGGGGACTATGCT. The entire variable domain, with the rest obtained from reference TRBV17 and TRBJ2-1, is as follows: DTTVKQNPRYKLARVGKPVNLICSQTMNHDTMYWYQKKPNQAPKLLLFYYDKILNREADTFEKFQSSRPNNSFCSLYIGSAGLEYSAMYLCASSRDRLGGDYAEQFFGPGTRLTVL.

This clone has more than one count but fewer than ten. Gene names and germline refer to mouse. With the read ending 4 residues before the CDR3 end, the germline J gene is used to fill in that end. This chain joins TRBV13-3 and TRBJ2-7, with TRBD2 matching 8 bases. Germline V gene sequence: CDR1 NNHDY, CDR2 SYVADS. Unmatched junction bases numbered 1, after V lost 3 bases and J lost 2 bases. The CDR3 is 13 residues long. The CDR3 reads CASSALGAYEQYF. The part of the CDR3 DNA that was read is TGTGCCAGCAGTGCACTGGGGGCCTAT.

A note on this clone: Germline and genes here are mouse. Read sequence stops 4 residues before the CDR3 end, and the germline J gene provides the missing end. V gene TRBV29 combines with J gene TRBJ2-1, with 10 bases fitting TRBD1. CDR3 length: 13 amino acids. Germline V gives CDR1 MSHET, CDR2 SYDVDS. This CDR3 is CASSRDRGAEQFF. The DNA read from the CDR3 is TGTGCTAGCAGCCGGGACAGGGGCGCT.

This clone has a handful of counts. Any gene name here is a mouse gene name. The CDR3 is cut off 4 residues early in the read; its end comes from the germline J gene. This chain uses TRBV17 with TRBJ2-5, with TRBD2 matching 7 bases. The CDR3 contains 14 residues. Germline loops: CDR1 MNHDT, CDR2 YYDKIL. The part of the CDR3 DNA that was read is TGTGCTAGCAGTAGGGGGGGGACGGTCGAC. It codes for CASSRGGTVD. The whole CDR3 protein is CASSRGGTVDTQYF.

In its sample, this clone was seen a few times. Gene names follow the mouse nomenclature. The read comes to an end 3 residues before the CDR3 does, leaving the germline J gene to fill in the end. The rearrangement links TRBV19 to TRBJ1-6, with D possibly matching TRBD1 (6 bases). TRBJ1-6 is assigned to the ORF class and has an uncertain function. The length of the CDR3 is 15 residues. Germline V gene lookup returns CDR1 FNHDT and CDR2 SITEND (reference sequence). The V gene lost 3 bases and the J gene lost 0 bases, with 7 bases spanning the gap. The part of the CDR3 DNA that was read is TGTGCCAGCAGTACGGACAGTTCCTATAATTCGCCC. Translating gives CASSTDSSYNSP. The full CDR3 sequence reads CASSTDSSYNSPLYF.

This clone was counted between two and nine times. Gene names refer to mouse genes. Sequencing ends 4 residues short of the CDR3 end; the germline J gene provides the rest. The sample carries other DNA sequences with the same CDR3. This chain uses TRBV13-1 with TRBJ2-7, with TRBD2 matching 8 bases. From germline, CDR1 is NSHNY and CDR2 SYGAGN. The CDR3 loop spans 13 amino acids. The CDR3 spells CASSLGGPYEQYF. The sequenced CDR3 bases are TGTGCCAGCAGTCTGGGGGGCCCTTAT.

This clone was counted a few times. Gene labels here are mouse ones. The DNA ends 4 residues before the CDR3 does, and the rest of the CDR3 is filled in from the germline J gene. The chain employs TRBV3 and TRBJ2-4, with 7 positions matching TRBD1. The CDR3 is made up of 14 amino acids. J was trimmed by 3 bases and V by 3 bases; bases with no gene match: 3. The germline V gene has CDR1 SNHLY and CDR2 FYNGKV (reference sequence). The sequenced CDR3 bases are TGTGCCAGCAGCTTCCGGGACAGACAAAAC. It codes for CASSFRDRQN. The entire CDR3 is CASSFRDRQNTLYF.

This clone was observed many times. Genes here carry mouse names. The CDR3 goes on 4 residues after the read ends, and that part is filled in from the germline J gene. The rearrangement joins TRBV17 to TRBJ2-2; 10 nucleotides match TRBD1. Germline trimming cut 10 bases from V and 3 bases from J; bases unmatched to any gene: 2. Germline V gene sequence: CDR1 MNHDT, CDR2 YYDKIL. The CDR3 runs 13 residues. CDR3 DNA, as far as it was read: TGTGCTATCGGGACAGGGGACACCGGG. Translating it yields CAIGTGDTG. The whole CDR3 sequence is CAIGTGDTGQLYF.

Comments on this clone: Gene names refer to mouse genes. From the germline J gene comes the end of the CDR3, since the read stops 4 residues before it. Within the sample, other DNA sequences also encode this same CDR3. The chain uses TRBV5 and TRBJ1-2, with 7 bases fitting TRBD1. Looked up from germline, CDR1 is LGHNA and CDR2 is YNLKQL (reference sequence). V lost 1 base, J lost 0 bases, and 2 bases stayed unmatched. The length of the CDR3 is 15 residues. The CDR3 sequence: CASSQGGTANSDYTF. CDR3 DNA (partial): TGTGCCAGCAGCCAAGGAGGGACAGCAAACTCC.

This clone showed up just a few times. Gene names and germline refer to mouse. The missing CDR3 end, 4 residues past where the read stops, is filled in from the germline J gene. The rearrangement uses TRBV1 and TRBJ1-1; 8 bases are a match to TRBD1. The CDR3 totals 15 residues. Germline V gives CDR1 NSQYPW, CDR2 LRSPGD (reference sequence). V lost 0 bases and J lost 2; bases outside the gene matches: 2. CDR3 DNA, as far as it was read: TGCACCTGCAGTGCAGATTCAGGGGGCAACACA. Encoded protein: CTCSADSGGNT. The entire CDR3 protein is CTCSADSGGNTEVFF.

In this sample, this clone turned up a few times. The gene names given are mouse names. The read gets to within 4 residues of the CDR3 end, and the germline J gene fills in the rest. The genes are TRBV31 and TRBJ1-2; D possibly corresponds to TRBD1 (5 bases). V was pared by 1 base and J by 3 bases, with 12 bases between. CDR1 GKSSPN and CDR2 SITVG come from the germline V gene. This CDR3 region has 14 residues. CDR3 bases read: TGTGCCTGGAGTCGGCGGGGGGAGGACTCC. Protein sequence: CAWSRRGEDS. The entire CDR3 is CAWSRRGEDSDYTF. Full variable domain (missing parts from reference TRBV31 and TRBJ1-2): AQTIHQWPVAEIKAVGSPLSLGCTIKGKSSPNLYWYWQATGGTLQQLFYSITVGQVESVVQLNLSASRPKDDQFILSTEKLLLSHSGFYLCAWSRRGEDSDYTFGSGTRLLVI.

This clone occurred a few times. Any gene name here is a mouse gene name. The read comes to an end 4 residues before the CDR3 does, leaving the germline J gene to fill in the end. V is TRBV13-1 and J is TRBJ2-1; D unclear. Deletions cut 6 bases from V and 4 bases from J, with 2 bases between. Germline V gives CDR1 NSHNY, CDR2 SYGAGN. CDR3 size: 10 residues. The covered CDR3 bases are TGTGCCAGCAAGTATGCT. Protein: CASKYA. The whole CDR3 is CASKYAEQFF.

This clone has just a few counts. Mouse gene names apply. With the read ending 4 residues before the CDR3 end, the germline J gene is used to fill in that end. The chain links TRBV31 to TRBJ2-2; 8 nucleotides align to TRBD2. V lost 1 base to trimming and J lost 4 bases; unmatched junction nucleotides: 5. This CDR3 has 15 amino acids. Germline CDR1 reads GKSSPN; CDR2 reads SITVG. CDR3 sequence: CAWSQPGGRTGQLYF. The sequenced part of the CDR3 DNA is TGTGCCTGGAGTCAGCCTGGGGGGCGCACCGGG. The full variable domain, completed using reference TRBV31 and TRBJ2-2, is AQTIHQWPVAEIKAVGSPLSLGCTIKGKSSPNLYWYWQATGGTLQQLFYSITVGQVESVVQLNLSASRPKDDQFILSTEKLLLSHSGFYLCAWSQPGGRTGQLYFGEGSKLTVL.

A few counts support this clone. Gene names are the mouse ones. The observed sequence ends 4 residues before the CDR3 terminus, with the missing tail filled in from the germline J gene. Other DNA sequences within the sample encode an identical CDR3. The chain has TRBV13-3 and TRBJ2-7; 9 bases map to TRBD2. This CDR3 contains 12 residues. Germline-derived CDR1 and CDR2 are NNHDY and SYVADS. This chain's CDR3 is CASRTGGYEQYF. The DNA read from the CDR3 is TGTGCCAGCAGAACTGGGGGGTAT.

This clone has only a few counts. These gene names are mouse names. The read terminates 4 residues ahead of where the CDR3 ends, so the germline J gene completes it. V gene TRBV13-2 combines with J gene TRBJ1-2; possibly TRBD1 for D (6 bases). The germline V and J ends were trimmed by 1 base and 2 bases, with 9 bases remaining between them. The germline gives CDR1 NNHNN, CDR2 SYGAGS (reference sequence). The CDR3 runs 14 residues. CDR3 protein: CASGDQGLNSDYTF. CDR3 DNA (partial): TGTGCCAGCGGTGATCAGGGGCTGAACTCC.

Points on this clone: Germline and genes here are mouse. The DNA ends 4 residues before the CDR3 does, and the rest of the CDR3 is filled in from the germline J gene. V gene TRBV13-2 combines with J gene TRBJ2-7; maybe TRBD1 (6 bases). CDR3 size: 12 residues. V was pared by 7 bases and J by 0 bases, with 8 bases between. Germline assignment: CDR1 NNHNN and CDR2 SYGAGS (reference sequence). The CDR3 DNA, read in part, is TGTGCCAGCCGGACAGCCTCCTAT. It specifies CASRTASY. The entire CDR3 protein is CASRTASYEQYF.

This clone has ten or more counts. Each gene name is a mouse one. With the read ending 4 residues before the CDR3 end, the germline J gene is used to fill in that end. The V call is TRBV13-1, the J call TRBJ1-2, with a tentative D call TRBD1 (6 bases). This CDR3 comprises 13 residues. Germline V gene data show CDR1 as NSHNY and CDR2 as SYGAGN. Deletions cut 5 bases from V and 3 bases from J, with 11 bases between. CDR3 DNA, as far as it was read: TGTGCCAGCAGAAAGGGGGAGGACTCC. Translated, it gives CASRKGEDS. The entire CDR3 sequence reads CASRKGEDSDYTF.

Points on this clone: The gene names here belong to mouse. The CDR3 extends 4 residues past the end of the read, so its final part is completed from the germline J gene. This sequence joins TRBV13-1 and TRBJ2-2; the D is unclear. The CDR3 sequence is 15 residues long. The V gene lost 3 bases and the J gene lost 4 bases, with 13 bases spanning the gap. Germline V CDR1 and CDR2: NSHNY, SYGAGN. Incomplete CDR3 DNA: TGTGCCAGCAGTGTCAGGAGAGTCGGCACCGGG. Its translation: CASSVRRVGTG. The whole CDR3 region reads CASSVRRVGTGQLYF.

As for this clone: The gene names here belong to mouse. The CDR3 end is not reached by the read, which stops 4 residues before it; the germline J gene fills it in. The same CDR3 arises from other DNA sequences in this sample as well. The chain uses TRBV19 and TRBJ2-7; D may be TRBD1 or TRBD2 (5 bases each). The germline CDR1 and CDR2 sequences are FNHDT and SITEND (reference sequence). The CDR3 consists of 11 residues. The CDR3 protein is CASSRGYEQYF. The sequenced CDR3 bases are TGTGCCAGCAGTAGGGGGTAT. Full variable domain (missing parts from reference TRBV19 and TRBJ2-7): GGIITQTPKFLIGQEGQKLTLKCQQNFNHDTMYWYRQDSGKGLRLIYYSITENDLQKGDLSEGYDASREKKSSFSLTVTSAQKNEMAVFLCASSRGYEQYFGPGTRLTVL.

This clone was seen a handful of times. Mouse germline and gene names are used. Read sequence stops 4 residues before the CDR3 end, and the germline J gene provides the missing end. This rearrangement joins TRBV13-1 to TRBJ2-2, with 9 positions matching TRBD1. Germline assignment: CDR1 NSHNY and CDR2 SYGAGN. This CDR3 is built from 15 residues. The ends lost 3 bases at V and 3 bases at J; junction bases unmatched: 3. CDR3 DNA (partial): TGTGCCAGCAGTGGGAGGACAGGGGACACCGGG. Amino acids: CASSGRTGDTG. The CDR3, in full, reads CASSGRTGDTGQLYF.

This clone was found many times. Gene and germline names: mouse. The read gets to within 4 residues of the CDR3 end, and the germline J gene fills in the rest. Other DNA sequences within the sample encode an identical CDR3. This sequence joins TRBV17 and TRBJ2-3; TRBD2 aligns across 10 bases. Germline V gene data show CDR1 as MNHDT and CDR2 as YYDKIL. The CDR3 is made up of 15 amino acids. V was clipped by 6 bases and J by 0 bases; unmatched bases: 3. The sequenced part of the CDR3 DNA is TGTGCTAGCAGCCGGACTGGGGGAAGTGCAGAA. This encodes CASSRTGGSAE. The whole CDR3 reads CASSRTGGSAETLYF.

Details on this clone: Gene names and germline match the mouse. The sequence runs out 4 residues before the end of the CDR3; the remainder is reconstructed from the germline J gene. Other nucleotide sequences from this sample produce the same CDR3. V and J are TRBV31 and TRBJ2-1, with D possibly being TRBD1 (5 bases). Trimming took off 0 bases at V and 0 bases at J, with 6 bases between the two ends. This CDR3 is built from 14 residues. Germline CDR1 reads GKSSPN; CDR2 reads SITVG. CDR3 DNA (partial): TGTGCCTGGAGTCTGAGGGGTAACTATGCT. Encoded protein: CAWSLRGNYA. The entire CDR3 reads CAWSLRGNYAEQFF.